This T cell receptor (beta chain) was identified in a study of T cells in Graves' hyperthyroidism and ophthalmopathy. This CDR3 contains 13 residues. With V trimmed by 4 bases and J by 3 bases, 1 base remained unmatched. CDR1 is LGHDT, CDR2 YNNKEL, per germline (reference sequence). No ophthalmopathy progression within 18 months constituted stable Graves' hyperthyroidism. Diagnoses rested on clinical symptoms, serum thyroxine and TRAb, thyroid ultrasound and orbital computed tomography. Amplification targeted TCR beta CDR3 regions from RNA transcripts. First-round RT-PCR of the TCR CDR3 relied on the HTBI primer set. TCRdb used MiXCR to reprocess the multiplex PCR reads, holding one entry per CDR3 protein. The sample has about 200,000 distinct CDR3 sequences; approximately 16% are singletons. This clonotype was counted many times.

The specimen was blood. The TCR comes from a middle-aged man with Graves' hyperthyroidism. The V gene is TRBV3-1, the J gene TRBJ2-5; 8 nucleotides agree with TRBD2. The CDR3 sequence: CASSLLAEETQYF. The CDR3 DNA is TGTGCCAGCAGCCTACTAGCGGAAGAGACCCAGTACTTC.